This T cell receptor beta chain was captured in a study of blood T cell repertoires in COVID-19. Study-level information: From T cells, B-cell-depleted T cells, or PBMCs came the material, which was cDNA or gDNA.

V was pared by 6 bases and J by 5 bases, with 14 bases of the junction left unmatched. This CDR3 region has 16 residues. CDR1 and CDR2 (germline): SGHTS, YDEGEE. Source study methods: Nucleated cell counts were estimated from reference gene primer amplification. TCRdb's copy holds only in-frame clones and misses some; the assay was immunoSEQ multiplex PCR. V and J calls and clone size are as listed in that table; D and trimming were resolved from the DNA. The top ten hold under 2% of the sample, which has about 92,000 clones, about nine tenths seen once. Sequencing used peripheral blood. The sequence was collected from a human donor with active COVID-19. The donor label of this sample is uncertain. The rearrangement uses TRBV5-8 and TRBJ2-3; 8 bases are shared with TRBD2. The DNA of the CDR3 is TGTGCCAGCACCCCCGGGGGGGGACGGTGGGGAGATACGCAGTATTTT. It specifies CASTPGGGRWGDTQYF. The whole variable domain, remainder taken from reference TRBV5-8 and TRBJ2-3, is EAGVTQSPTHLIKTRGQQATLRCSPISGHTSVYWYQQALGLGLQFLLWYDEGEERNRGNFPPRFSGRQFPNYSSELNVNALELEDSALYLCASTPGGGRWGDTQYFGPGTRLTVL.